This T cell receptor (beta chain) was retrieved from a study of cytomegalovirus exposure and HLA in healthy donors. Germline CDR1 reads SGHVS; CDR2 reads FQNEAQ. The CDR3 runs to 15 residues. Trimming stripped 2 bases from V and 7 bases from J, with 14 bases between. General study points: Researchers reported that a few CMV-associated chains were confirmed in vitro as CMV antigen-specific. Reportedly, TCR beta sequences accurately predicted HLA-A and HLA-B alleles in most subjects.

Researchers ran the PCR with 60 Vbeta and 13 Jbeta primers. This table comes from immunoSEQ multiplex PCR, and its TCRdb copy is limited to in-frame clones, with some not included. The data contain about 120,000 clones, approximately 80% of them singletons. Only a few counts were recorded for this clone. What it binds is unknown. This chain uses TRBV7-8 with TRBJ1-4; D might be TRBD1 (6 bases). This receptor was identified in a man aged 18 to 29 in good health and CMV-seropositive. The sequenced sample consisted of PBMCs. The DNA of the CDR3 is TGTGCCAGCAGCTTAAAGCAGGGGATCGGTGAAAAACTGTTTTTT. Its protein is CASSLKQGIGEKLFF.